Shown below are 8 T cell receptor beta chains from a single sample sequenced in a study of cytomegalovirus exposure and HLA in healthy donors. The PCR was carried out with 60 Vbeta primers and 13 Jbeta primers. Assay: immunoSEQ multiplex PCR; the TCRdb copy retains only in-frame clones and omits some. This table has 100,000 to 120,000 clones, 60% to 80% appearing once. The sequenced sample was PBMCs. These receptors were collected from a man aged 18 to 35 in good health and CMV-seropositive.

The count of this clone is one. The chain links TRBV5-1 to TRBJ2-3, with D tentatively TRBD2 (7 bases). CDR3 length equals 15 residues. Germline V gene sequence: CDR1 SGHRS, CDR2 YFSETQ. V lost 2 bases and J lost 5, with 15 bases in between. As DNA, the CDR3 is TGCGCCAGCAGCTTAGGGGGGGGGCAGGGAGATACGCAGTATTTT. Its protein product is CASSLGGGQGDTQYF.

The chain has TRBV29-1 and TRBJ2-3; D ambiguous. V lost 1 base to trimming and J lost 5 bases, with 4 bases between them. In germline, CDR1 is SQVTM, CDR2 ANQGSEA. The CDR3 sequence is 11 residues long. CDR3 residues: CSVEGRDTQYF. CDR3 nucleotides: TGCAGCGTTGAAGGTCGAGATACGCAGTATTTT.

The CDR3 sequence: CASATGGGSNEQFF. The DNA of the CDR3 is TGCGCCAGTGCCACGGGAGGGGGGAGCAATGAGCAGTTCTTC. The V and J genes are TRBV10-2 and TRBJ2-1, with TRBD2 matching over 8 bases. Looked up from germline, CDR1 is WSHSY and CDR2 is SAAADI. This CDR3 has 14 residues. J was trimmed by 6 bases and V by 9 bases; bases with no gene match: 10.

The V and J genes are TRBV5-4 and TRBJ1-6; the D gene is possibly TRBD1 (5 bases). Deletions cut 4 bases from V and 9 bases from J, with 23 bases between. Germline CDR1 SGHNT, CDR2 YYREEE (reference sequence). This CDR3 contains 17 residues. The CDR3 is CASSRSATSGYLSPLHF. The DNA for the CDR3 is TGTGCCAGCAGCCGTTCTGCGACTTCAGGGTACCTTTCACCCCTCCACTTT.

This clone was seen just once. The V gene is TRBV15, the J gene TRBJ1-2; a weak D match, TRBD1 (6 bases). The V gene lost 1 base and the J gene lost 7 bases, with 22 bases spanning the gap. Per germline, CDR1 LNHNV and CDR2 YYDKDF (reference sequence). The CDR3 covers 17 residues. CDR3 sequence (DNA): TGTGCCACCAGCAGAGCGCTGTCCGTGGACAGATCAGCTGGCTACACCTTC. This sequence encodes CATSRALSVDRSAGYTF. The full variable domain, its missing parts supplied by reference TRBV15 and TRBJ1-2, is DAMVIQNPRYQVTQFGKPVTLSCSQTLNHNVMYWYQQKSSQAPKLLFHYYDKDFNNEADTPDNFQSRRPNTSFCFLDIRSPGLGDTAMYLCATSRALSVDRSAGYTFGSGTRLTVV.

This chain links TRBV10-3 with TRBJ1-1; no definite D call. The CDR3 is 16 residues long. CDR1 is ENHRY, CDR2 SYGVKD, per germline. The ends were cut back, 3 bases at V and 1 base at J, with 15 bases in the middle. CDR3 DNA sequence: TGTGCCATCAGTGATTTTCGGGGAATCTGGAACACTGAAGCTTTCTTT. As protein: CAISDFRGIWNTEAFF.

A single count supports this clone. At one end the junction does not follow the germline gene, possibly because of a read error. The V call is TRBV7-9, the J call TRBJ2-6; D may be TRBD1 (6 bases). The germline V gene encodes CDR1 SEHNR and CDR2 FQNEAQ (reference sequence). CDR3 size: 15 residues. CDR3 sequence reads: CSSSKQGGGANVLTF. DNA for the CDR3: TGTTCCAGCAGCAAACAGGGTGGTGGGGCCAACGTCCTGACTTTC. Full variable domain (missing parts from reference TRBV7-9 and TRBJ2-6): DTGVSQNPRHKITKRGQNVTFRCDPISEHNRLYWYRQTLGQGPEFLTYFQNEAQLEKSRLLSDRFSAERPKGSFSTLEIQRTEQGDSAMYLCSSSKQGGGANVLTFGAGSRLTVL.

The chain is built from TRBV4-1 and TRBJ1-2, with D possibly TRBD1 on 5 matching bases. There are 14 residues in the CDR3. The V and J ends lost 6 bases and 3 bases respectively, with 14 bases between them. Germline V lookup: CDR1 MGHRA, CDR2 YSYEKL. The CDR3 nucleotides are TGCGCCAGCAGTCTATGGGGCGAGGACTATGGCTACACCTTC. Translating gives CASSLWGEDYGYTF.